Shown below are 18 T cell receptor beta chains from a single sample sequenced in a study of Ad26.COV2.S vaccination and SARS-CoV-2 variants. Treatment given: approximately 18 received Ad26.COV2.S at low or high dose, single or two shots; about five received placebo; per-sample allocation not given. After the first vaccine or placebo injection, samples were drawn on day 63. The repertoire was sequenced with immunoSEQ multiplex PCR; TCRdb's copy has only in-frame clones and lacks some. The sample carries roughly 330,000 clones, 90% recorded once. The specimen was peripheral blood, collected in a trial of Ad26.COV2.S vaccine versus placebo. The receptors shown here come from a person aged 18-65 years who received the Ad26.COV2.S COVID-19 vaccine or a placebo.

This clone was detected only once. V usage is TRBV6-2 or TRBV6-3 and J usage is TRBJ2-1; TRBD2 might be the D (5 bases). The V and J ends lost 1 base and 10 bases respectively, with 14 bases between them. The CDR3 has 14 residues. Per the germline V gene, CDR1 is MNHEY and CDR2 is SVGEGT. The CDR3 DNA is TGTGCCAGCAGTTACTTCGGGATTGCGATCGAGCAGTTCTTC. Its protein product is CASSYFGIAIEQFF.

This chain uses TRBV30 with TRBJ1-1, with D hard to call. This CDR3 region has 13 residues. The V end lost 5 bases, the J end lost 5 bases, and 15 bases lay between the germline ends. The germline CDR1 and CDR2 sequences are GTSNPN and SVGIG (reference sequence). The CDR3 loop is CAWSEGSLTEAFF. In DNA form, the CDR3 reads TGTGCCTGGTCGGAGGGTAGTCTGACTGAAGCTTTCTTT.

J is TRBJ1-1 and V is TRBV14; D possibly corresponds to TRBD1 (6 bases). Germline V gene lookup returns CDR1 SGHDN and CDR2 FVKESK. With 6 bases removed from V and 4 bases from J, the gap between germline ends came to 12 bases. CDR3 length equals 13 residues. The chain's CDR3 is CASSLGQLTEAFF. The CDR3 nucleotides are TGTGCCAGCAGTCTCGGACAGCTCACTGAAGCTTTCTTT.

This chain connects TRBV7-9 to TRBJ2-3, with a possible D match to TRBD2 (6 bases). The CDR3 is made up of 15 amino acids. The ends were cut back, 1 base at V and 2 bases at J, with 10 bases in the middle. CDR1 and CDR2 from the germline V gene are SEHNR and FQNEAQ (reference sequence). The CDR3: CASSLVGGYTDTQYF. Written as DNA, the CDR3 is TGTGCCAGCAGCTTAGTCGGGGGTTACACAGATACGCAGTATTTT.

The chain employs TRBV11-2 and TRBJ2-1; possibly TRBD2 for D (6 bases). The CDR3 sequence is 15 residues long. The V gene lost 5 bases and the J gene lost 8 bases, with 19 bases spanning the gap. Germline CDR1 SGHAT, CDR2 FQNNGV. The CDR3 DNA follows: TGTGCCAGCAGCCCATGGGACCCGCGCGGGGATGAGCAGTTCTTC. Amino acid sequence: CASSPWDPRGDEQFF.

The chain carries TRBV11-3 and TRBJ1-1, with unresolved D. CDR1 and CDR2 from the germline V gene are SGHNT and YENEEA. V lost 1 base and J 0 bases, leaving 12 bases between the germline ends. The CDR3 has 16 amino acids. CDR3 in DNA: TGTGCCAGCAGCTTAGCTATGAATCAACTGAACACTGAAGCTTTCTTT. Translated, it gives CASSLAMNQLNTEAFF.

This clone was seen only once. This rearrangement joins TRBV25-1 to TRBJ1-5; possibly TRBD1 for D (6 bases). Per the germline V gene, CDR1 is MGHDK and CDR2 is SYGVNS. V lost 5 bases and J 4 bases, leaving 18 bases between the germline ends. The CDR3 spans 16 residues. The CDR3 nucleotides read TGTGCCAGCAGTCCCACGACAGGAGTGACGAATCAGCCCCAGCATTTT. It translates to CASSPTTGVTNQPQHF.

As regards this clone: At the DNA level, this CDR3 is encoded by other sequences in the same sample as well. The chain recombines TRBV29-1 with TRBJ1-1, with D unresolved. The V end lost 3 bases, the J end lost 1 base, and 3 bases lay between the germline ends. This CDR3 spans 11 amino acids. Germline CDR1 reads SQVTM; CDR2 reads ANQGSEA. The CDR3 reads CSVERNTEAFF. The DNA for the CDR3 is TGCAGCGTTGAGCGGAACACTGAAGCTTTCTTT.

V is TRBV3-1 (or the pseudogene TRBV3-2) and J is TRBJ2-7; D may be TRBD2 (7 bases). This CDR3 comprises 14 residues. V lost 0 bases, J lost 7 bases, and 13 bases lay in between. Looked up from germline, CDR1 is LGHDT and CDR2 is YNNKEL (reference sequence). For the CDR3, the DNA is TGTGCCAGCAGCCAAGAGGGGGGGGCTCGGGAGCAGTACTTC. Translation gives CASSQEGGAREQYF.

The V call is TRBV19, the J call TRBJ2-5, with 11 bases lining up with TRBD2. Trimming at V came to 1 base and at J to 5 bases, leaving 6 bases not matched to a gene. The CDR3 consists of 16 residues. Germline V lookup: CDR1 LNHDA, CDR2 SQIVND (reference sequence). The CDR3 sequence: CASSIGASSGRETQYF. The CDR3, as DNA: TGTGCCAGTAGTATAGGGGCGTCTAGCGGGAGGGAGACCCAGTACTTC.

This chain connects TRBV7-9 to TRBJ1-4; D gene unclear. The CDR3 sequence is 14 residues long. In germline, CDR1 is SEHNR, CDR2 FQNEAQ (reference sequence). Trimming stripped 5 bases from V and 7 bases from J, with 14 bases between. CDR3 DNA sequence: TGTGCCAGCAGCCGGTGGGCGGGAGGTGAAAAACTGTTTTTT. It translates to CASSRWAGGEKLFF.

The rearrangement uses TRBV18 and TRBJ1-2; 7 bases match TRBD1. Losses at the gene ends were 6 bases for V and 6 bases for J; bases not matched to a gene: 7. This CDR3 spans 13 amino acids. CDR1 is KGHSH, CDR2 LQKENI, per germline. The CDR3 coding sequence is TGTGCCAGCTCTGGGACAGAAGCCAATGGCTACACCTTC. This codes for CASSGTEANGYTF.

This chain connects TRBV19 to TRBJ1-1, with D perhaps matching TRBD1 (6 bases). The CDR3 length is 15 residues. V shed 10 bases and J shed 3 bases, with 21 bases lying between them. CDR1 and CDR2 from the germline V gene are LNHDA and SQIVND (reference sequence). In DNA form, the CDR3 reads TGTGCCACCCACCCGGAACAGGGAAGGGACACTGAAGCTTTCTTT. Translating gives CATHPEQGRDTEAFF.

In nucleotides, the CDR3 is TGTGCCAGCAGCCTCGGGGGGACGTACATGAACACTGAAGCTTTCTTT. It yields the protein CASSLGGTYMNTEAFF. The chain employs TRBV6-6 and TRBJ1-1; tentative D call: TRBD1 (5 bases). Germline loops: CDR1 MNHNY, CDR2 SVGAGI (reference sequence). V gave up 6 bases and J gave up 0 bases, with 17 bases separating them. There are 16 residues in the CDR3.

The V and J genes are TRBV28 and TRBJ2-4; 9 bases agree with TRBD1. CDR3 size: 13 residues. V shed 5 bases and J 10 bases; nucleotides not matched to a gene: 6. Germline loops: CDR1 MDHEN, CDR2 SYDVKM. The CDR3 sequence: CASSRGQGMIQYF. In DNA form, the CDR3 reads TGTGCCAGCAGTCGCGGACAGGGGATGATTCAGTACTTC.

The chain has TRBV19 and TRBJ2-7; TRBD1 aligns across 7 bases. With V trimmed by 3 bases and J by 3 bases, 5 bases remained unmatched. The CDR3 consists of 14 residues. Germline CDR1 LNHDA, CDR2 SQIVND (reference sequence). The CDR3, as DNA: TGTGCCAGTAGTATTGGGGCAGGGGGCTACGAGCAGTACTTC. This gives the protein CASSIGAGGYEQYF.

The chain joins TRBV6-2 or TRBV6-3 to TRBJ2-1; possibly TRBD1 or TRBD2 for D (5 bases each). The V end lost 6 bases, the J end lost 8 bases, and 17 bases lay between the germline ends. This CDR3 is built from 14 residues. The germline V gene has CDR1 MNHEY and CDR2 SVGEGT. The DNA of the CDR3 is TGTGCCAGCAGCGGGGACCTGGCTGGCGATGAGCAGTTCTTC. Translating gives CASSGDLAGDEQFF.

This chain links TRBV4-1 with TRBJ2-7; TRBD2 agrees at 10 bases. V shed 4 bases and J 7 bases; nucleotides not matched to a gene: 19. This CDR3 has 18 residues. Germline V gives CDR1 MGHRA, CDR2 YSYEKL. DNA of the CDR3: TGCGCCAGCAGCCCTGAAGGAGTCGGGAGCGGGGGGGCCGGAGAGCAGTACTTC. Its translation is CASSPEGVGSGGAGEQYF.